This T cell receptor beta chain was documented in a study of tumor-infiltrating lymphocytes in primary liver carcinoma. This CDR3 region has 11 residues. Germline V gene sequence: CDR1 SQVTM, CDR2 ANQGSEA. Both RNA and DNA were isolated together from approximately 20-30 mg of bulk tissue that had not been sorted. As to this clonotype: No conserved phenylalanine or tryptophan ends this CDR3, so it is likely a read error.

From 500 ng of total RNA, TCR beta-specific cDNA was reverse-transcribed using a constant-region primer. Libraries of TCR beta came from three nested multiplex PCR rounds with slightly modified ARM-PCR. In the first two PCR rounds, TRBV1-TRBV30 forward primers were paired with a C-beta reverse primer, and each round lasted around 10 cycles. From the multiplex PCR reads, TCRdb called clonotypes with MiXCR, one entry per CDR3 protein. Of approximately 190,000 distinct CDR3 sequences listed, roughly 80% are singletons. This receptor was identified in a middle-aged man with primary liver carcinoma and hepatitis B virus infection. The chain couples TRBV29-1 to TRBJ2-5; D is possibly TRBD1 (6 bases). Sequencing was performed on tumor tissue from primary liver carcinoma. This CDR3 reads CGGNRGGTQYL. In DNA form, the CDR3 reads TGCGGGGGAAATAGAGGGGGGACCCAGTACCTC.